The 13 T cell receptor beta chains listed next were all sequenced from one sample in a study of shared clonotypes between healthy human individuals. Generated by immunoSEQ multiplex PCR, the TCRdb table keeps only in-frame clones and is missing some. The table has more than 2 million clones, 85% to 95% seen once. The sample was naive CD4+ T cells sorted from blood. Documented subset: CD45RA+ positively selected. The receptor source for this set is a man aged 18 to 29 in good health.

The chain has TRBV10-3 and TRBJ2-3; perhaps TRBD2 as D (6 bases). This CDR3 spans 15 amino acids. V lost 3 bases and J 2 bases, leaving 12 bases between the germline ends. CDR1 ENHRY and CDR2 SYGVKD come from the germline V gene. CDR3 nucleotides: TGTGCCATCAGTGACGGTCTAGCGACCACAGATACGCAGTATTTT. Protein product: CAISDGLATTDTQYF.

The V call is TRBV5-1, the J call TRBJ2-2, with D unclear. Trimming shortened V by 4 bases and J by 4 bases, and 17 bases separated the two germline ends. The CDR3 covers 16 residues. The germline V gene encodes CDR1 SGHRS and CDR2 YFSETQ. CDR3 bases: TGCGCCAGCAGCCCGCGCCCGCATCTAATCACCGGGGAGCTGTTTTTT. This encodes CASSPRPHLITGELFF.

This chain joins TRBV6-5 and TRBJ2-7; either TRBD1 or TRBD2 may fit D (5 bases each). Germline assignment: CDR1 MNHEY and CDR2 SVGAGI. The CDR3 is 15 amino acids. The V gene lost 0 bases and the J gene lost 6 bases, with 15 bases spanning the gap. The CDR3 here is CASSYSEVRVVEQYF. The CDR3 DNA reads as TGTGCCAGCAGTTACTCGGAGGTCAGGGTTGTCGAGCAGTACTTC.

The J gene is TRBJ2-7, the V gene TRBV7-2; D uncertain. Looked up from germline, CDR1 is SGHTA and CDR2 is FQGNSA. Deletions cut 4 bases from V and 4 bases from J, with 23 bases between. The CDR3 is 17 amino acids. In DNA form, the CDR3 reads TGTGCCAGCAGCTCCCGCTCGTTTAGCTTTGGCTCGTACGAGCAGTACTTC. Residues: CASSSRSFSFGSYEQYF.

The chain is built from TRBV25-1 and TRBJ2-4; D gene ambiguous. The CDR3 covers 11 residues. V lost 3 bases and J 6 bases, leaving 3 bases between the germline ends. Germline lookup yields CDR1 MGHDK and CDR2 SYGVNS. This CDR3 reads CASSDRNIQYF. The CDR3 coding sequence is TGTGCCAGCAGTGATAGAAACATTCAGTACTTC.

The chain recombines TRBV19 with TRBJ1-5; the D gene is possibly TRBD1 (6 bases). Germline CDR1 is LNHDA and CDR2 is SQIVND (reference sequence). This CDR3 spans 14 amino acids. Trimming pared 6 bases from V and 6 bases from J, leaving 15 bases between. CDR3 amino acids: CASSPTGPGQPQHF. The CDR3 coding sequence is TGTGCCAGTAGCCCCACAGGGCCGGGTCAGCCCCAGCATTTT.

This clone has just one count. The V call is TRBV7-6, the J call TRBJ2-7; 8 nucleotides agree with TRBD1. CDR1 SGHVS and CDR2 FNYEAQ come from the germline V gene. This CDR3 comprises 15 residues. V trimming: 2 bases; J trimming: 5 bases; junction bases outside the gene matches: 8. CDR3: CASSLRYGQGHEQYF. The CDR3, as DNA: TGTGCCAGCAGCTTAAGGTACGGACAGGGCCACGAGCAGTACTTC.

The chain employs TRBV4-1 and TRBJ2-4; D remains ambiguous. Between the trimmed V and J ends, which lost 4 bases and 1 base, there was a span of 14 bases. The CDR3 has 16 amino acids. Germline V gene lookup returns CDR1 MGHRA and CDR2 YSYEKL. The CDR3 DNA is TGCGCCAGCAGCCGAGAACCATGGAAGGCCAAAAACATTCAGTACTTC. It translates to CASSREPWKAKNIQYF.

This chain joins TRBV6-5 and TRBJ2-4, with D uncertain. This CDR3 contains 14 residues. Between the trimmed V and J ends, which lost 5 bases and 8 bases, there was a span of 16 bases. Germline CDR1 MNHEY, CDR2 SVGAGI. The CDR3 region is CASSPTLTVDIQYF. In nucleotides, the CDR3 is TGTGCCAGCAGTCCGACCTTGACTGTGGACATTCAGTACTTC.

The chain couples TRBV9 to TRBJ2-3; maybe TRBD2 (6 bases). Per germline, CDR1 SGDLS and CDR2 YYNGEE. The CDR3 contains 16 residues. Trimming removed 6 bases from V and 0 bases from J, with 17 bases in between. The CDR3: CASTAGAGISTDTQYF. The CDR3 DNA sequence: TGTGCCAGCACCGCCGGCGCGGGGATTAGCACAGATACGCAGTATTTT. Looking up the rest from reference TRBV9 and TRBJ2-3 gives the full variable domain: DSGVTQTPKHLITATGQRVTLRCSPRSGDLSVYWYQQSLDQGLQFLIQYYNGEERAKGNILERFSAQQFPDLHSELNLSSLELGDSALYFCASTAGAGISTDTQYFGPGTRLTVL.

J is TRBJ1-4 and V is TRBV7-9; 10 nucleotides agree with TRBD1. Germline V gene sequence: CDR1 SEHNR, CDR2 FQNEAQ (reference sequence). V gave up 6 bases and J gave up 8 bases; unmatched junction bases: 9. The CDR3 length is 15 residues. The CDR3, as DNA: TGTGCCAGCAGTTCCGACAGGGGGCGCATAGAAAAACTGTTTTTT. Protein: CASSSDRGRIEKLFF.

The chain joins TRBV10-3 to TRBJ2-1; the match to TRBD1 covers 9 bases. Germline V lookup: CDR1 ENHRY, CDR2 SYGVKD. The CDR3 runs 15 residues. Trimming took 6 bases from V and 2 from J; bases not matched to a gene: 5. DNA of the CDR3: TGTGCCATCAGAAGACAGGGGGACCCCTACAATGAGCAGTTCTTC. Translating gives CAIRRQGDPYNEQFF.

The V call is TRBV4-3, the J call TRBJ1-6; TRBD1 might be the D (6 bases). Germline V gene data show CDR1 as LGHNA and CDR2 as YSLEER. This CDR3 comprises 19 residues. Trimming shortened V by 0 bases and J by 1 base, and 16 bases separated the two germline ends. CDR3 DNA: TGCGCCAGCAGCCAAGATTACCAGACAGGATGGTCCTATAATTCACCCCTCCACTTT. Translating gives CASSQDYQTGWSYNSPLHF.